The source of this TCR beta chain is a study of blood T cell repertoires in COVID-19. On the study more broadly: PBMCs, B-cell-depleted T cells, or T cells were the source of the cDNA or gDNA that made up the material.

With V trimmed by 6 bases and J by 7 bases, 11 bases remained unmatched. Germline V gives CDR1 SGHTA, CDR2 FQGNSA. The CDR3 has 16 amino acids. Assay: immunoSEQ multiplex PCR; the TCRdb copy retains only in-frame clones and omits some. The data show about 200,000 clones, 70% to 90% seen once. Participant age was about 18 to 89 years, and participants resided in 25 or so US areas. Sample: PBMCs or T cells enriched from blood (not recorded which). This sequence was found in a man aged 25 to 40 who had recovered from COVID-19. The chain joins TRBV7-2 to TRBJ2-1; 11 bases are shared with TRBD1. DNA of the CDR3: TGTGCCAGCAGTCCGCGAGGACAGGGGGCGGTTAATGAGCAGTTCTTC. This translates into CASSPRGQGAVNEQFF. Supplemented by reference TRBV7-2 and TRBJ2-1, the full variable domain reads GAGVSQSPSNKVTEKGKDVELRCDPISGHTALYWYRQSLGQGLEFLIYFQGNSAPDKSGLPSDRFSAERTGGSVSTLTIQRTQQEDSAVYLCASSPRGQGAVNEQFFGPGTRLTVL.